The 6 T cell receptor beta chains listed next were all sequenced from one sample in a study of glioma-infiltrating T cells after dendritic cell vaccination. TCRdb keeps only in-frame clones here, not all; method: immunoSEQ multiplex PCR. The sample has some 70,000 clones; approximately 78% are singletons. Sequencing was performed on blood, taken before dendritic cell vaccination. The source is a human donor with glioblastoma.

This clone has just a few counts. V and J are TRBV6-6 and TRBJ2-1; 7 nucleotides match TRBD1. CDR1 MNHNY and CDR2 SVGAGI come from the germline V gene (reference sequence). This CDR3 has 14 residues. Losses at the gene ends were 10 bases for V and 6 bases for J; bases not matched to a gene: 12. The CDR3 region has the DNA TGTGCCACTAATTCCATCGGGACAGCCAATGAGCAGTTCTTC. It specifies CATNSIGTANEQFF.

DNA for the CDR3: TGTGCCAGCAGCCTACAGGGGCCCACTATCCGGACCGGGGAGCTGTTTTTT. Translated, it gives CASSLQGPTIRTGELFF. The V gene is TRBV14, the J gene TRBJ2-2, with 7 bases aligning to TRBD1. Per germline, CDR1 SGHDN and CDR2 FVKESK. This CDR3 spans 17 amino acids. V trimming: 4 bases; J trimming: 5 bases; junction bases outside the gene matches: 13.

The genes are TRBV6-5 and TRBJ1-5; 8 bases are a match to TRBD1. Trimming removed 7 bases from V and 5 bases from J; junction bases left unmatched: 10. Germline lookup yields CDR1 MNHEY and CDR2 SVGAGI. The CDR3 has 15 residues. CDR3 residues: CASKNGQGRHQPQHF. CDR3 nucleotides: TGTGCCAGCAAAAACGGACAGGGCCGGCATCAGCCCCAGCATTTT.

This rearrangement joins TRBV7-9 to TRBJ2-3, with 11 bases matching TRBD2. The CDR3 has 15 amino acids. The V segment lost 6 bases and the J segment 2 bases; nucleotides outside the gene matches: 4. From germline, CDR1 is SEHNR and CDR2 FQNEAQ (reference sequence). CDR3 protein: CASRLAGATTDTQYF. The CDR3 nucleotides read TGTGCCAGCAGACTAGCGGGGGCGACCACAGATACGCAGTATTTT.

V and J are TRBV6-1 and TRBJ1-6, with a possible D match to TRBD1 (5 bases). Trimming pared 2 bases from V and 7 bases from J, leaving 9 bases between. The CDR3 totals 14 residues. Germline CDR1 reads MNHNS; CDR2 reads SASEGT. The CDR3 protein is CASSERAGNSPLHF. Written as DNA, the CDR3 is TGTGCCAGCAGTGAAAGGGCAGGGAATTCACCCCTCCACTTT.

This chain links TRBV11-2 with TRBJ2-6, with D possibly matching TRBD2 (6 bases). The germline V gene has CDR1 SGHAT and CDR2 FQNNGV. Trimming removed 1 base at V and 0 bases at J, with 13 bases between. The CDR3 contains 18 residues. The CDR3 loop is CASSLVGSGGSGANVLTF. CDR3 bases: TGTGCCAGCAGCTTAGTAGGGTCCGGGGGCTCTGGGGCCAACGTCCTGACTTTC.